This entry lists 24 T cell receptor beta chains sequenced from one sample in a study of T cell responses to AZD1222 COVID-19 vaccine (dated by TCRdb to the early 2020s). Explained via the paper, the time point label denotes: baseline before first vaccination. The method was the immunoSEQ multiplex PCR assay. In TCRdb, the immuneACCESS table is reduced to in-frame sequences with V and J assigned. These tables do not hold every clone; where another copy was compared, an unresolved V gene accounts for under half, and the others remain unexplained. The sample includes approximately 130,000 clones, with over 85% observed a single time. The ten top clones hold 3.1% of the sample. Sequenced here: peripheral blood, sampled on day 0 of AZD1222 vaccination. Receptors were obtained from an adult in good health.

The rearrangement links TRBV3-1 (or the pseudogene TRBV3-2) to TRBJ1-3; D is undetermined. Trimming took off 1 base at V and 2 bases at J, with 0 bases between the two ends. CDR3 length: 12 residues. Per germline, CDR1 LGHDT and CDR2 YNNKEL (reference sequence). In DNA form, the CDR3 reads TGTGCCAGCAGCCAAGCTGGAAACACCATATATTTT. Residues: CASSQAGNTIYF.

The V and J genes are TRBV6-1 and TRBJ2-1, with a possible D match to TRBD2 (5 bases). Trimming stripped 2 bases from V and 1 base from J, with 12 bases between. The germline gives CDR1 MNHNS, CDR2 SASEGT. CDR3 length equals 16 residues. The DNA for the CDR3 is TGTGCCAGCAGTGAAAGCGGCCTTCATTCCTACAATGAGCAGTTCTTC. It encodes CASSESGLHSYNEQFF.

The chain couples TRBV6-1 to TRBJ2-3; D not resolved. V lost 2 bases to trimming and J lost 1 base, with 10 bases between them. CDR3 length: 15 amino acids. Germline-derived CDR1 and CDR2 are MNHNS and SASEGT. CDR3 loop: CASSESHARTDTQYF. The CDR3 coding sequence is TGTGCCAGCAGTGAATCGCATGCCCGCACAGATACGCAGTATTTT.

The chain carries TRBV3-1 (or the pseudogene TRBV3-2) and TRBJ1-2; D is possibly TRBD1 (6 bases). V was cut by 1 base and J by 6 bases, with 15 bases left in between. This CDR3 is built from 15 residues. Germline CDR1 LGHDT, CDR2 YNNKEL (reference sequence). CDR3: CASSQVRGDFDGYTF. The CDR3 DNA reads as TGTGCCAGCAGCCAAGTTAGGGGGGACTTCGATGGCTACACCTTC.

The chain uses TRBV5-6 and TRBJ2-6; TRBD1 agrees at 7 bases. The J segment lost 1 base and the V segment lost 0 bases, leaving 10 bases of the junction unmatched. The CDR3 spans 19 residues. CDR1 and CDR2 from the germline V gene are SGHDT and YYEEEE. CDR3 protein: CASSLGQGLLGSGANVLTF. CDR3 bases: TGTGCCAGCAGCTTGGGACAGGGTCTTTTAGGATCTGGGGCCAACGTCCTGACTTTC.

The CDR3 reads CASSLGQGGREFF. The CDR3 coding sequence is TGTGCCAGCAGCTTAGGTCAAGGGGGACGAGAGTTCTTC. The genes are TRBV7-9 and TRBJ2-1; D may be TRBD1 (6 bases). Trimming removed 1 base from V and 14 bases from J, with 15 bases in between. The CDR3 totals 13 residues. From germline, CDR1 is SEHNR and CDR2 FQNEAQ (reference sequence).

V gene TRBV5-1 combines with J gene TRBJ2-1, with TRBD2 matching 8 bases. In germline, CDR1 is SGHRS, CDR2 YFSETQ. J was trimmed by 4 bases and V by 4 bases; bases with no gene match: 7. The CDR3 consists of 15 residues. The CDR3 bases are TGCGCCAGCAGCCCGACTAGCGACGTTTACAATGAGCAGTTCTTC. Translation: CASSPTSDVYNEQFF. Full variable domain (rest looked up from reference TRBV5-1 and TRBJ2-1): KAGVTQTPRYLIKTRGQQVTLSCSPISGHRSVSWYQQTPGQGLQFLFEYFSETQRNKGNFPGRFSGRQFSNSRSEMNVSTLELGDSALYLCASSPTSDVYNEQFFGPGTRLTVL.

This clone was seen more than once but under ten times. This chain uses TRBV7-9 with TRBJ2-2; no clear D. The CDR3 contains 12 residues. The germline V gene encodes CDR1 SEHNR and CDR2 FQNEAQ (reference sequence). Trimming pared 5 bases from V and 5 bases from J, leaving 6 bases between. The CDR3 region is CASSPATGELFF. The CDR3 nucleotides read TGTGCCAGCAGCCCCGCTACCGGGGAGCTGTTTTTT. Looking up the rest from reference TRBV7-9 and TRBJ2-2 gives the full variable domain: DTGVSQNPRHKITKRGQNVTFRCDPISEHNRLYWYRQTLGQGPEFLTYFQNEAQLEKSRLLSDRFSAERPKGSFSTLEIQRTEQGDSAMYLCASSPATGELFFGEGSRLTVL.

The chain combines TRBV2 with TRBJ1-3, with unresolved D. Germline lookup yields CDR1 SNHLY and CDR2 FYNNEI. This CDR3 spans 14 amino acids. Trimming shortened V by 5 bases and J by 2 bases, and 10 bases separated the two germline ends. The chain's CDR3 is CASSNPTPGNTIYF. CDR3 nucleotides: TGTGCCAGCAGTAACCCAACGCCTGGAAACACCATATATTTT.

The chain uses TRBV7-3 and TRBJ2-2; perhaps TRBD2 as D (6 bases). The CDR3 is 19 residues long. Germline assignment: CDR1 SGHTA and CDR2 FQGTGA. V was clipped by 4 bases and J by 2 bases, with 23 bases between them. The DNA of the CDR3 is TGTGCCAGCAGCTCACGTCCCCTCTTCGGGGGAGTTAACACCGGGGAGCTGTTTTTT. It translates to CASSSRPLFGGVNTGELFF. Full variable domain (rest looked up from reference TRBV7-3 and TRBJ2-2): GAGVSQTPSNKVTEKGKYVELRCDPISGHTALYWYRQSLGQGPEFLIYFQGTGAADDSGLPNDRFFAVRPEGSVSTLKIQRTERGDSAVYLCASSSRPLFGGVNTGELFFGEGSRLTVL.

CDR3 coding DNA: TGCGCCAGCCGAAGGGACACCGATAATTCACCCCTCCACTTT. Its translation: CASRRDTDNSPLHF. The chain uses TRBV10-2 and TRBJ1-6; a possible D gene is TRBD1 (6 bases). CDR3 size: 14 residues. The germline V gene encodes CDR1 WSHSY and CDR2 SAAADI. Between the trimmed V and J ends, which lost 8 bases and 5 bases, there was a span of 13 bases.

The chain has TRBV6-5 and TRBJ2-1, with D tentatively TRBD1 (6 bases). Trimming pared 7 bases from V and 6 bases from J, leaving 13 bases between. The CDR3 covers 13 residues. Germline V gives CDR1 MNHEY, CDR2 SVGAGI. For the CDR3, the DNA is TGTGCCAGCACACGGGACACCTCCAATGAGCAGTTCTTC. This translates into CASTRDTSNEQFF.

This chain links TRBV9 with TRBJ2-2; 12 bases align to TRBD1. The J segment lost 4 bases and the V segment lost 4 bases, leaving 5 bases of the junction unmatched. Germline V gene lookup returns CDR1 SGDLS and CDR2 YYNGEE. The CDR3 sequence is 16 residues long. The CDR3 DNA sequence: TGTGCCAGCAGCCCAGGGGGACAGGGGGCCACCGGGGAGCTGTTTTTT. This translates into CASSPGGQGATGELFF.

The chain has TRBV20-1 and TRBJ2-2, with D uncertain. The CDR3 loop spans 13 amino acids. CDR1 and CDR2 from the germline V gene are DFQATT and SNEGSKA (reference sequence). V was cut by 3 bases and J by 4 bases, with 9 bases left in between. The CDR3 region is CSASPKITGELFF. In DNA, the CDR3 is TGCAGTGCTAGTCCAAAGATCACCGGGGAGCTGTTTTTT.

This clone was detected a few times. V and J are TRBV5-1 and TRBJ1-4; 9 bases line up with TRBD1. This CDR3 spans 16 amino acids. Germline lookup yields CDR1 SGHRS and CDR2 YFSETQ. V lost 1 base, J lost 8 bases, and 9 bases stayed unmatched. DNA of the CDR3: TGCGCCAGCAGCTTGACAGGGGGCGCTTCAAAAGAAAAACTGTTTTTT. Protein product: CASSLTGGASKEKLFF.

The J gene is TRBJ2-3, the V gene TRBV4-1; D unclear. The CDR3 runs 13 residues. V was pared by 4 bases and J by 2 bases, with 7 bases between. Germline V gene lookup returns CDR1 MGHRA and CDR2 YSYEKL. DNA of the CDR3: TGCGCCAGCAGCCCGGCGATCACAGATACGCAGTATTTT. This codes for CASSPAITDTQYF.

This sequence joins TRBV4-3 and TRBJ2-3; 11 positions agree with TRBD2. CDR1 is LGHNA and CDR2 is YSLEER in the germline V gene. V lost 3 bases, J lost 4 bases, and 9 bases stayed unmatched. CDR3 length: 17 residues. CDR3 sequence (DNA): TGCGCCAGCAGCCAGGCCACTAGCGGGAGTATGGCAGATACGCAGTATTTT. This translates into CASSQATSGSMADTQYF.

The V call is TRBV27, the J call TRBJ1-5; D not resolved. The CDR3 consists of 15 residues. V was cut by 8 bases and J by 4 bases, with 18 bases left in between. Germline loops: CDR1 MNHEY, CDR2 SMNVEV (reference sequence). CDR3 sequence: CASSPKGGINQPQHF. The CDR3 region has the DNA TGTGCCAGCTCACCGAAGGGCGGCATTAATCAGCCCCAGCATTTT.

CDR3 residues: CASSRLGYEQFF. The CDR3 region has the DNA TGTGCCAGCAGCCGTTTAGGGTATGAGCAGTTCTTC. The rearrangement uses TRBV27 and TRBJ2-1; D gene unclear. This CDR3 region has 12 residues. Germline values: CDR1 MNHEY, CDR2 SMNVEV (reference sequence). V lost 6 bases and J 8 bases, leaving 11 bases between the germline ends.

This sequence joins TRBV12-3 or TRBV12-4 and TRBJ1-5, with D tentatively TRBD1 (5 bases). The CDR3 is made up of 13 amino acids. Trimming removed 3 bases from V and 6 bases from J, with 9 bases in between. The CDR3 loop is CASSFRVGQPQHF. The CDR3 DNA follows: TGTGCCAGCAGTTTCAGGGTGGGTCAGCCCCAGCATTTT.

This chain uses TRBV5-8 with TRBJ1-1, with 8 bases lining up with TRBD1. V lost 2 bases and J lost 3; bases outside the gene matches: 15. Germline V gene lookup returns CDR1 SGHTS and CDR2 YDEGEE. The CDR3 contains 18 residues. The DNA of the CDR3 is TGTGCCAGCAGCTTATGGTGGCAGGGGGCGAATTTTGACACTGAAGCTTTCTTT. It yields the protein CASSLWWQGANFDTEAFF.

V is TRBV3-1 (or the pseudogene TRBV3-2) and J is TRBJ2-7; D is ambiguous. Trimming pared 5 bases from V and 1 base from J, leaving 6 bases between. Germline V gives CDR1 LGHDT, CDR2 YNNKEL (reference sequence). This CDR3 contains 12 residues. The CDR3 spells CASSFSSYEQYF. CDR3 in DNA: TGTGCCAGCAGCTTCTCTTCCTACGAGCAGTACTTC.

This chain uses TRBV24-1 with TRBJ2-2, with a weak D call TRBD2 (6 bases). This CDR3 spans 17 amino acids. Trimming took off 3 bases at V and 1 base at J, with 14 bases between the two ends. Germline assignment: CDR1 KGHDR and CDR2 SFDVKD. The CDR3 DNA follows: TGTGCCACCAGTGATAAAAGCGGGCCCCGGAACACCGGGGAGCTGTTTTTT. Protein product: CATSDKSGPRNTGELFF.

The genes are TRBV6-6 and TRBJ2-7; 11 bases align to TRBD2. This CDR3 spans 14 amino acids. Germline V CDR1 and CDR2: MNHNY, SVGAGI (reference sequence). V lost 7 bases to trimming and J lost 4 bases; unmatched junction nucleotides: 6. The CDR3 bases are TGTGCCAGCACTCCTACTAGCGGGAGTTACGAGCAGTACTTC. Encoded protein: CASTPTSGSYEQYF.